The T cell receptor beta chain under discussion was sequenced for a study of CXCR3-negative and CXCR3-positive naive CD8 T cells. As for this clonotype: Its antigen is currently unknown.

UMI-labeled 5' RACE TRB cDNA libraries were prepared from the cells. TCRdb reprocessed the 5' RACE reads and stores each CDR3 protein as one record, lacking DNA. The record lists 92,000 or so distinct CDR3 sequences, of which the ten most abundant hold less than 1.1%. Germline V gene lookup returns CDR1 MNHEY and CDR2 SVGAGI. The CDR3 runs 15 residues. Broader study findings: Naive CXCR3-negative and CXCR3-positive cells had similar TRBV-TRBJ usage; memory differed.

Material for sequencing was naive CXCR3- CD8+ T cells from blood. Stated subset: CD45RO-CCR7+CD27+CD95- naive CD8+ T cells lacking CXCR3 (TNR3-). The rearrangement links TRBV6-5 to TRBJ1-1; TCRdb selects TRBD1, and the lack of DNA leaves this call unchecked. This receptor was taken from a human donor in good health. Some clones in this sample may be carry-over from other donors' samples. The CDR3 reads CASSLSGQLNTEAFF.